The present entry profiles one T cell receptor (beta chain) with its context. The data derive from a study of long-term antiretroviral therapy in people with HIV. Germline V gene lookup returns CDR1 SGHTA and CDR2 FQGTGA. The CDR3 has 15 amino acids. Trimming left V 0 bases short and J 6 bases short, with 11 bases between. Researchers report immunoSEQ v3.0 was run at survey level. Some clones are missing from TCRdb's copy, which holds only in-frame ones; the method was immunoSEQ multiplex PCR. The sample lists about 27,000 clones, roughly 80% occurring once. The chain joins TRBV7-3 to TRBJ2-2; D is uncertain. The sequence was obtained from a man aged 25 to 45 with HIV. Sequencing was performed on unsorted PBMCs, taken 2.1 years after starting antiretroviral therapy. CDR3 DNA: TGTGCCAGCAGCTTAACGCACGGGCTCTCCGGGGAGCTGTTTTTT. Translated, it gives CASSLTHGLSGELFF.